The 21 T cell receptor beta chains below were found in one sample sequenced in a study of blood T cell repertoires in COVID-19. Clones were read by immunoSEQ multiplex PCR, and TCRdb kept only the in-frame ones, dropping some. This sample has tens of thousands of clones, with 86% found just once. Sequenced material: peripheral blood. The receptors come from a man between 50 and 59 years old with active or convalescent COVID-19.

V gene TRBV10-3 combines with J gene TRBJ1-3; weak D call: TRBD1 (5 bases). V dropped 2 bases and J dropped 3 bases, with 8 bases sitting between them. The CDR3 is 14 residues long. The germline gives CDR1 ENHRY, CDR2 SYGVKD. The CDR3 DNA is TGTGCCATCAGTGAGGGGGCGCGTGGAAACACCATATATTTT. This codes for CAISEGARGNTIYF.

This chain connects TRBV9 to TRBJ2-1, with D maybe TRBD1 (5 bases). The ends were cut back, 2 bases at V and 6 bases at J, with 6 bases in the middle. Germline V gene lookup returns CDR1 SGDLS and CDR2 YYNGEE. This CDR3 is built from 12 residues. CDR3 DNA: TGTGCCAGCAGCGTCAGGGCCAATGAGCAGTTCTTC. It is translated as CASSVRANEQFF.

The rearrangement joins TRBV18 to TRBJ2-7; 7 positions match TRBD1. The CDR3 loop spans 16 amino acids. Per germline, CDR1 KGHSH and CDR2 LQKENI. The V segment lost 5 bases and the J segment 4 bases; nucleotides outside the gene matches: 14. The CDR3: CASSTKTGTAMYEQYF. The CDR3 DNA sequence: TGTGCCAGCTCAACCAAAACCGGGACAGCGATGTACGAGCAGTACTTC. The entire variable domain, with the rest obtained from reference TRBV18 and TRBJ2-7, is as follows: NAGVMQNPRHLVRRRGQEARLRCSPMKGHSHVYWYRQLPEEGLKFMVYLQKENIIDESGMPKERFSAEFPKEGPSILRIQQVVRGDSAAYFCASSTKTGTAMYEQYFGPGTRLTVT.

The chain uses TRBV30 and TRBJ2-3; D unclear. Trimming stripped 0 bases from V and 2 bases from J, with 9 bases between. CDR3 length equals 14 residues. Germline CDR1 reads GTSNPN; CDR2 reads SVGIG (reference sequence). As DNA, the CDR3 is TGTGCCTGGAGTGTACTATCAACCACAGATACGCAGTATTTT. Amino acid sequence: CAWSVLSTTDTQYF.

This clone was seen more than once but under ten times. Additional DNA sequences in this sample encode the identical CDR3. The V and J genes are TRBV12-5 and TRBJ1-1; no definite D call. The CDR3 spans 13 residues. Per germline, CDR1 LGHNT and CDR2 FRNRAP. Between the trimmed V and J ends, which lost 2 bases and 1 base, there was a span of 5 bases. The CDR3 loop is CASGLRQNTEAFF. The CDR3 bases are TGTGCTAGTGGTTTGCGACAGAACACTGAAGCTTTCTTT.

In this sample, this clone turned up many times. The V and J genes are TRBV6-5 and TRBJ1-6; 7 bases line up with TRBD1. V lost 6 bases, J lost 4 bases, and 3 bases stayed unmatched. The CDR3 runs 14 residues. CDR1 and CDR2 (germline): MNHEY, SVGAGI. The CDR3 reads CASSTTGYNSPLHF. The CDR3 DNA follows: TGTGCCAGCAGCACGACAGGGTATAATTCACCCCTCCACTTT.

This sequence joins TRBV28 and TRBJ2-7, with no clear D. CDR3 length: 12 residues. V gave up 3 bases and J gave up 7 bases, with 10 bases separating them. CDR1 and CDR2 (germline): MDHEN, SYDVKM. CDR3 region: CASSFGSWEQYF. CDR3 coding DNA: TGTGCCAGCAGTTTTGGTAGTTGGGAGCAGTACTTC.

The gene calls are TRBV6-5 and TRBJ2-3; TRBD2 matches at 7 bases. There are 16 residues in the CDR3. Germline CDR1 is MNHEY and CDR2 is SVGAGI. Losses at the gene ends were 0 bases for V and 2 bases for J; bases not matched to a gene: 5. CDR3 sequence reads: CASSYSKGGLTDTQYF. The CDR3 coding sequence is TGTGCCAGCAGTTACTCGAAGGGAGGGCTCACAGATACGCAGTATTTT.

Notes on this clone: Other DNA sequences of this sample code for an identical CDR3. The chain is built from TRBV10-1 and TRBJ1-6; tentative D call: TRBD1 (6 bases). The CDR3 is 15 amino acids. V lost 0 bases, J lost 7 bases, and 10 bases lay in between. Germline V lookup: CDR1 WNHNN, CDR2 SYGVQD (reference sequence). The CDR3 DNA reads as TGCGCCAGCAGTGAGTCCCGGACAGAGAATTCACCCCTCCACTTT. Protein sequence: CASSESRTENSPLHF.

V gene TRBV30 combines with J gene TRBJ1-1; D is ambiguous. V dropped 2 bases and J dropped 0 bases, with 10 bases sitting between them. Germline lookup yields CDR1 GTSNPN and CDR2 SVGIG (reference sequence). CDR3 size: 14 residues. This CDR3 is CAWSLTGMNTEAFF. CDR3 in DNA: TGTGCCTGGAGTCTTACGGGGATGAACACTGAAGCTTTCTTT. The full variable domain, rest sourced from reference TRBV30 and TRBJ1-1, is SQTIHQWPATLVQPVGSPLSLECTVEGTSNPNLYWYRQAAGRGLQLLFYSVGIGQISSEVPQNLSASRPQDRQFILSSKKLLLSDSGFYLCAWSLTGMNTEAFFGQGTRLTVV.

The V and J genes are TRBV5-6 and TRBJ1-5; TRBD1 agrees at 8 bases. The CDR3 loop spans 14 amino acids. Germline assignment: CDR1 SGHDT and CDR2 YYEEEE. The ends lost 4 bases at V and 5 bases at J; junction bases unmatched: 5. The CDR3 protein is CASSPQGADQPQHF. The CDR3 DNA follows: TGTGCCAGCAGCCCTCAGGGGGCGGATCAGCCCCAGCATTTT.

Only one count was recorded for this clone. The chain couples TRBV5-6 to TRBJ1-4, with 9 bases that match TRBD1. With 5 bases clipped from V and 7 bases from J, the junction kept 6 bases outside the gene matches. The CDR3 spans 14 residues. Germline values: CDR1 SGHDT, CDR2 YYEEEE. CDR3 sequence: CASSRTGVSEKLFF. The CDR3, as DNA: TGTGCCAGCAGTAGGACAGGGGTTAGTGAAAAACTGTTTTTT. Combining the CDR3 with reference TRBV5-6 and TRBJ1-4 gives the whole variable domain DAGVTQSPTHLIKTRGQQVTLRCSPKSGHDTVSWYQQALGQGPQFIFQYYEEEERQRGNFPDRFSGHQFPNYSSELNVNALLLGDSALYLCASSRTGVSEKLFFGSGTQLSVL.

J is TRBJ2-3 and V is TRBV24-1, with 9 bases fitting TRBD1. CDR3 length: 13 residues. V trimming: 1 base; J trimming: 10 bases; junction bases outside the gene matches: 2. The germline CDR1 and CDR2 sequences are KGHDR and SFDVKD. CDR3 coding DNA: TGTGCCACCAGTGATTTCCGGGACAGGGCGCAGTATTTT. This gives the protein CATSDFRDRAQYF.

V and J are TRBV7-8 and TRBJ2-1; possible D gene TRBD1, 6 bases. Germline loops: CDR1 SGHVS, CDR2 FQNEAQ. There are 15 residues in the CDR3. The V and J ends lost 5 bases and 0 bases respectively, with 11 bases between them. The CDR3 loop reads CASSVDRSSYNEQFF. The CDR3 bases are TGTGCCAGCAGCGTCGACAGGAGCTCCTACAATGAGCAGTTCTTC.

This chain joins TRBV5-1 and TRBJ2-2; possibly TRBD2 for D (6 bases). The ends were cut back, 4 bases at V and 5 bases at J, with 18 bases in the middle. The V gene's germline CDR1 is SGHRS and CDR2 YFSETQ. This CDR3 spans 16 amino acids. CDR3 loop: CASSGPTGGGTGELFF. Written as DNA, the CDR3 is TGCGCCAGCAGCGGGCCCACTGGGGGAGGAACCGGGGAGCTGTTTTTT.

The chain has TRBV5-6 and TRBJ1-6; TRBD1 matches at 10 bases. The CDR3 is 14 amino acids. Germline trimming cut 4 bases from V and 7 bases from J; bases unmatched to any gene: 2. Germline V CDR1 and CDR2: SGHDT, YYEEEE. The CDR3 DNA is TGTGCCAGCAGCGGGGACAGGGGAAATTCACCCCTCCACTTT. Encoded protein: CASSGDRGNSPLHF. Together with reference TRBV5-6 and TRBJ1-6, the CDR3 gives the full variable domain: DAGVTQSPTHLIKTRGQQVTLRCSPKSGHDTVSWYQQALGQGPQFIFQYYEEEERQRGNFPDRFSGHQFPNYSSELNVNALLLGDSALYLCASSGDRGNSPLHFGNGTRLTVT.

V usage is TRBV30 and J usage is TRBJ2-3; D gene ambiguous. V was cut by 0 bases and J by 8 bases, with 15 bases left in between. This CDR3 region has 14 residues. Germline V gene sequence: CDR1 GTSNPN, CDR2 SVGIG (reference sequence). As DNA, the CDR3 is TGTGCCTGGAGTGTACTGGCCCGACCGGGTACGCAGTATTTT. As protein: CAWSVLARPGTQYF. Full variable domain (rest looked up from reference TRBV30 and TRBJ2-3): SQTIHQWPATLVQPVGSPLSLECTVEGTSNPNLYWYRQAAGRGLQLLFYSVGIGQISSEVPQNLSASRPQDRQFILSSKKLLLSDSGFYLCAWSVLARPGTQYFGPGTRLTVL.

The J gene is TRBJ2-3, the V gene TRBV9; maybe TRBD2 (7 bases). V lost 5 bases and J lost 0, with 10 bases in between. Germline V gene data show CDR1 as SGDLS and CDR2 as YYNGEE. This CDR3 contains 14 residues. CDR3 region: CASRAGASTDTQYF. The CDR3 nucleotides read TGTGCCAGCAGGGCGGGGGCTAGCACAGATACGCAGTATTTT. Full variable domain (remainder filled in from reference TRBV9 and TRBJ2-3): DSGVTQTPKHLITATGQRVTLRCSPRSGDLSVYWYQQSLDQGLQFLIQYYNGEERAKGNILERFSAQQFPDLHSELNLSSLELGDSALYFCASRAGASTDTQYFGPGTRLTVL.

This clone was found once. This chain connects TRBV5-8 to TRBJ1-2; 10 bases line up with TRBD1. CDR1 is SGHTS and CDR2 is YDEGEE in the germline V gene. The CDR3 extends over 15 amino acids. With 1 base clipped from V and 5 bases from J, the junction kept 5 bases outside the gene matches. The CDR3 DNA follows: TGTGCCAGCAGCTTGAGGACAGGGGGGACTTATGGCTACACCTTC. Amino acid sequence: CASSLRTGGTYGYTF.

This clone occurred once. The CDR3 DNA reads TGTGCCAGCAGTTACTCGGGGGGGACTTTCCCTGGGGCCAACGTCCTGACTTTC. This codes for CASSYSGGTFPGANVLTF. This chain uses TRBV6-2 or TRBV6-3 with TRBJ2-6; 7 positions match TRBD2. The ends lost 0 bases at V and 2 bases at J; junction bases unmatched: 7. The CDR3 sequence is 18 residues long. Germline lookup yields CDR1 MNHEY and CDR2 SVGEGT.

The chain combines TRBV6-5 with TRBJ1-6; 10 positions agree with TRBD1. The CDR3 covers 16 residues. The V gene end was trimmed by 4 bases and the J gene end by 6 bases; junction bases not matched to a gene: 6. Germline V gene sequence: CDR1 MNHEY, CDR2 SVGAGI. The CDR3 region has the DNA TGTGCCAGCAGTTCTACCGGGACAGGGGTTAATTCACCCCTCCACTTT. It yields the protein CASSSTGTGVNSPLHF.